One sample yielded the 5 T cell receptor beta chains listed below, sequenced in a study of blood T cell repertoires in COVID-19. The repertoire was sequenced with immunoSEQ multiplex PCR; TCRdb's copy has only in-frame clones and lacks some. The table records 150,000 to 200,000 clones, less than 90% of them present only once. The specimen was PBMCs or T cells enriched from blood (not recorded which). These receptors were collected from a human donor with acute COVID-19. The donor label of this sample is uncertain.

This sequence joins TRBV7-9 and TRBJ1-4, with 9 bases identical to TRBD1. CDR1 and CDR2 (germline): SEHNR, FQNEAQ (reference sequence). The CDR3 loop spans 14 amino acids. The J segment lost 7 bases and the V segment lost 5 bases, leaving 5 bases of the junction unmatched. CDR3 residues: CASSEGQGLEKLFF. The CDR3 coding sequence is TGTGCCAGCAGCGAGGGACAGGGCCTTGAAAAACTGTTTTTT.

V is TRBV15 and J is TRBJ1-2; perhaps TRBD1 as D (6 bases). From germline, CDR1 is LNHNV and CDR2 YYDKDF (reference sequence). Trimming took off 5 bases at V and 4 bases at J, with 11 bases between the two ends. The CDR3 is made up of 13 amino acids. The DNA of the CDR3 is TGTGCCACCAGCCAGGGGACGGCCTATGGCTACACCTTC. The encoded protein is CATSQGTAYGYTF.

This clone was picked up one time. The chain carries TRBV18 and TRBJ1-4; TRBD1 agrees at 8 bases. Trimming removed 4 bases from V and 7 bases from J; junction bases left unmatched: 8. CDR1 is KGHSH and CDR2 is LQKENI in the germline V gene. CDR3 size: 15 residues. The CDR3 sequence is CASSRTGTGSEKLFF. CDR3 DNA: TGTGCCAGCTCACGAACCGGGACAGGAAGTGAAAAACTGTTTTTT.

The gene calls are TRBV7-9 and TRBJ1-3; 8 nucleotides align to TRBD1. The ends lost 5 bases at V and 3 bases at J; junction bases unmatched: 15. Germline assignment: CDR1 SEHNR and CDR2 FQNEAQ (reference sequence). This CDR3 has 18 residues. The DNA of the CDR3 is TGTGCCAGCAGCCCCCGGACAGGGTTCGGGCCTTTTGGAAACACCATATATTTT. As protein: CASSPRTGFGPFGNTIYF.

This chain joins TRBV12-3 or TRBV12-4 and TRBJ1-2, with 7 bases matching TRBD1. The V segment lost 6 bases and the J segment 6 bases; nucleotides outside the gene matches: 7. The length of the CDR3 is 13 residues. Here the CDR3 reads CASSPTGINGYTF. CDR3 coding DNA: TGTGCCAGCAGCCCGACAGGGATCAATGGCTACACCTTC.